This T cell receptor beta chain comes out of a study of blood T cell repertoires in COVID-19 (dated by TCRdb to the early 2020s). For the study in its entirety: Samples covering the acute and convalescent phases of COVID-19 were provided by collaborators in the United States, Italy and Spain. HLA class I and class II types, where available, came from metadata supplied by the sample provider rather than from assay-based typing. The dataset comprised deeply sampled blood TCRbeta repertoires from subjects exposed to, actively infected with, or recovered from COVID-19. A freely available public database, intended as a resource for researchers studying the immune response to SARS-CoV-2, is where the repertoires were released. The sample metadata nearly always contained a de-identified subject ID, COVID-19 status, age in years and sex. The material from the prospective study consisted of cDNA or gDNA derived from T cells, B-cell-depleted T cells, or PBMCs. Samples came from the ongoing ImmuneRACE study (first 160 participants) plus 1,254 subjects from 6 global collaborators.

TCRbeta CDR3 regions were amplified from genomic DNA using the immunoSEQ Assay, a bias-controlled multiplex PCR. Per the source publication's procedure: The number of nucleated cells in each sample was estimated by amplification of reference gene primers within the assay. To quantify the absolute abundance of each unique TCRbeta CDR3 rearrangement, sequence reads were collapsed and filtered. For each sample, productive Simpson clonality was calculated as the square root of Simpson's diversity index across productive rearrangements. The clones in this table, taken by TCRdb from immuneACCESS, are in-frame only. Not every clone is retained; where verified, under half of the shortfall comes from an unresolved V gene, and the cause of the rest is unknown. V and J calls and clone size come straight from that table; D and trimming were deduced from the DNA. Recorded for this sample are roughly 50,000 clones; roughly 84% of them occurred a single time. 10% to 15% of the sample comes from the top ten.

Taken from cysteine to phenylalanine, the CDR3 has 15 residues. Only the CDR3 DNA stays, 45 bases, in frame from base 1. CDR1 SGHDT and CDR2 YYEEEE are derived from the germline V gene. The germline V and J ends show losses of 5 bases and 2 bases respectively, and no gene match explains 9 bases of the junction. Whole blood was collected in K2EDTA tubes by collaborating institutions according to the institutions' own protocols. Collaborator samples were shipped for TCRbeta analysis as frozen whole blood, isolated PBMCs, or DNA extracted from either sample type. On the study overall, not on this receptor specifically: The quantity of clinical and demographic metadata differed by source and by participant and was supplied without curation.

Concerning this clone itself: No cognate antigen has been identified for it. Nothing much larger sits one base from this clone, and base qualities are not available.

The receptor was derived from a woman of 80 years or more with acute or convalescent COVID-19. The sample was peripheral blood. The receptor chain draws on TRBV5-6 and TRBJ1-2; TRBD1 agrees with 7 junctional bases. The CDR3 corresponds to CASRNKGGGNYGYTF. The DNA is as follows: TGTGCCAGCAGAAATAAAGGGGGCGGAAACTATGGCTACACCTTC. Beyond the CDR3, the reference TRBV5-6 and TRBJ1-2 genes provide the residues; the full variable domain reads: DAGVTQSPTHLIKTRGQQVTLRCSPKSGHDTVSWYQQALGQGPQFIFQYYEEEERQRGNFPDRFSGHQFPNYSSELNVNALLLGDSALYLCASRNKGGGNYGYTFGSGTRLTVV.